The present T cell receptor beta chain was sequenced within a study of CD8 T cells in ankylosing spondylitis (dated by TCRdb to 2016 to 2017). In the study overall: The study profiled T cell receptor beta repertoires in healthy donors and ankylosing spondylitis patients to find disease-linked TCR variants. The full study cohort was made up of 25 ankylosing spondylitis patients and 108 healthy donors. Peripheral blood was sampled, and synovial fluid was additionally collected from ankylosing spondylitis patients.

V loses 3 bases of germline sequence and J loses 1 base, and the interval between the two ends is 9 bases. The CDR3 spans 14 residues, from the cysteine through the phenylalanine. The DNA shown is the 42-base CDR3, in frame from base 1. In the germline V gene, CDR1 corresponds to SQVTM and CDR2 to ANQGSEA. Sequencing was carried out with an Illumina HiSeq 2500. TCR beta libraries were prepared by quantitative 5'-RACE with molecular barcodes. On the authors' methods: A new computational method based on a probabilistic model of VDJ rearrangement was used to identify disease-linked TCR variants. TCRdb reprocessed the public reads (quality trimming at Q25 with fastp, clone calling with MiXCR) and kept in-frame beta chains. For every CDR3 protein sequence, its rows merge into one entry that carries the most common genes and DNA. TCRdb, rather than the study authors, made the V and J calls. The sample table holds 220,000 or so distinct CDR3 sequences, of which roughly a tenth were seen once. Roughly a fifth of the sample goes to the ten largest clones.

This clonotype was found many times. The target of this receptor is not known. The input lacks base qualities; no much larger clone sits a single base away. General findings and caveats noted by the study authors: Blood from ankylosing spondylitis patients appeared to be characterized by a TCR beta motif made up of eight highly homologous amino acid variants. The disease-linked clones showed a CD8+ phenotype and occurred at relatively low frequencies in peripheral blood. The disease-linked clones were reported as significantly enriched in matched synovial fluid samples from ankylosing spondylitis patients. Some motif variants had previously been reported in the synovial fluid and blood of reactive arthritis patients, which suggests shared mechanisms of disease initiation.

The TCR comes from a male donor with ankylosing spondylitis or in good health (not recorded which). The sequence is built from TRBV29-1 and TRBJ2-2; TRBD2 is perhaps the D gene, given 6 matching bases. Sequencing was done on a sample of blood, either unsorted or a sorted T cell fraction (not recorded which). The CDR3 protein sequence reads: CSVEVGGNTGELFF. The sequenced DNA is TGCAGCGTTGAGGTGGGGGGGAACACCGGGGAGCTGTTTTTT.